The 29 T cell receptor beta chains listed next were all sequenced from one sample in a study of long-term antiretroviral therapy in people with HIV. The assay used was immunoSEQ (version v3.0), run at survey level. Assay used: immunoSEQ multiplex PCR; TCRdb lists only in-frame clones, some missing. Of around 36,000 clones listed, about four fifths are singletons. Specimen: unsorted PBMCs, collected 3 years after starting antiretroviral therapy. The receptors stem from a man aged 50 to 60 with HIV.

The V call is TRBV18, the J call TRBJ2-5; D is perhaps TRBD1 (6 bases). Germline values: CDR1 KGHSH, CDR2 LQKENI. The CDR3 sequence is 13 residues long. Trimming removed 3 bases from V and 3 bases from J, with 8 bases in between. The CDR3 is CASSPDSEETQYF. The CDR3 DNA reads as TGTGCCAGCTCACCGGACAGTGAAGAGACCCAGTACTTC.

The genes are TRBV5-1 and TRBJ1-2; unclear D gene. In germline, CDR1 is SGHRS, CDR2 YFSETQ. CDR3 length: 16 amino acids. Trimming took off 0 bases at V and 4 bases at J, with 16 bases between the two ends. This CDR3 reads CASSLAGSFRGYGYTF. CDR3 nucleotide sequence: TGCGCCAGCAGCTTGGCCGGGAGCTTTCGGGGCTATGGCTACACCTTC.

J is TRBJ1-2 and V is TRBV27; D is undetermined. V lost 2 bases to trimming and J lost 0 bases, with 7 bases between them. CDR1 and CDR2 (germline): MNHEY, SMNVEV (reference sequence). This CDR3 is built from 14 residues. CDR3 residues: CASSLLSSNYGYTF. The CDR3 coding sequence is TGTGCCAGCAGTTTACTTTCCTCTAACTATGGCTACACCTTC.

The chain links TRBV4-3 to TRBJ1-2, with TRBD1 matching 12 bases. V shed 2 bases, J shed 8 bases, and the junction held 9 bases outside the gene matches. Per germline, CDR1 LGHNA and CDR2 YSLEER. This CDR3 is 16 amino acids long. CDR3 protein: CASSQPGTGGIEGYTF. The CDR3 nucleotides read TGCGCCAGCAGCCAACCGGGGACAGGGGGCATTGAAGGCTACACCTTC.

For the CDR3, the DNA is TGTGCCAGCAGAACAGGGGGAACTGAAGCTTTCTTT. Encoded protein: CASRTGGTEAFF. The chain recombines TRBV7-9 with TRBJ1-1; the match to TRBD1 covers 8 bases. With V trimmed by 6 bases and J by 5 bases, 2 bases remained unmatched. The CDR3 covers 12 residues. Germline lookup yields CDR1 SEHNR and CDR2 FQNEAQ (reference sequence).

This chain links TRBV5-5 with TRBJ2-5, with a tentative D call TRBD2 (6 bases). V was shortened by 4 bases and J by 5 bases, with 24 bases between the two germline ends. This CDR3 comprises 17 residues. CDR1 is SGHKS and CDR2 is YYEKEE in the germline V gene (reference sequence). The CDR3, as DNA: TGTGCCAGCAGCCGAGACCTTCAGGGTTGGGGGGAGGAGACCCAGTACTTC. This encodes CASSRDLQGWGEETQYF.

The chain couples TRBV9 to TRBJ1-2, with a possible D match to TRBD1 (6 bases). Trimming removed 5 bases at V and 1 base at J, with 9 bases between. Germline V gives CDR1 SGDLS, CDR2 YYNGEE. The CDR3 loop spans 13 amino acids. The CDR3 sequence: CASRDSVNYGYTF. The DNA for the CDR3 is TGTGCCAGCAGGGACAGCGTTAACTATGGCTACACCTTC.

V and J are TRBV18 and TRBJ2-5; 9 positions match TRBD2. The J call may not be correct, given that the DNA end is closer to TRBJ2-7. This CDR3 is built from 15 residues. CDR1 and CDR2 (germline): KGHSH, LQKENI. The CDR3 reads CASSPAGGSFYEQYF. In DNA form, the CDR3 reads TGTGCCAGCTCCCCAGCGGGGGGCAGTTTCTACGAGCAGTACTTC.

The chain employs TRBV2 and TRBJ2-3; D may be TRBD2 (5 bases). The CDR3 spans 13 residues. CDR1 and CDR2 from the germline V gene are SNHLY and FYNNEI. V was trimmed by 8 bases and J by 5 bases, leaving 14 bases between them. CDR3 amino acids: CASGLEDLDTQYF. Written as DNA, the CDR3 is TGTGCCAGCGGCCTGGAGGATTTAGATACGCAGTATTTT. The complete variable domain, with remaining parts taken from reference TRBV2 and TRBJ2-3, reads EPEVTQTPSHQVTQMGQEVILRCVPISNHLYFYWYRQILGQKVEFLVSFYNNEISEKSEIFDDQFSVERPDGSNFTLKIRSTKLEDSAMYFCASGLEDLDTQYFGPGTRLTVL.

The chain links TRBV18 to TRBJ2-3, with TRBD1 matching over 8 bases. With 6 bases clipped from V and 4 bases from J, the junction kept 18 bases outside the gene matches. Germline CDR1 is KGHSH and CDR2 is LQKENI. The CDR3 contains 18 residues. The CDR3 DNA follows: TGTGCCAGCTCGCCTCAGGGGGCCTTTCAGGCTGGGGCAGATACGCAGTATTTT. This gives the protein CASSPQGAFQAGADTQYF. The whole variable domain, remainder taken from reference TRBV18 and TRBJ2-3, is NAGVMQNPRHLVRRRGQEARLRCSPMKGHSHVYWYRQLPEEGLKFMVYLQKENIIDESGMPKERFSAEFPKEGPSILRIQQVVRGDSAAYFCASSPQGAFQAGADTQYFGPGTRLTVL.

The chain joins TRBV27 to TRBJ1-6, with a weak D call TRBD1 (5 bases). Germline V gives CDR1 MNHEY, CDR2 SMNVEV (reference sequence). This CDR3 has 17 amino acids. V lost 7 bases and J 7 bases, leaving 23 bases between the germline ends. The CDR3 DNA is TGTGCCAGCACGGCCCTAAGGACATTCGGGAAGAATTCACCCCTCCACTTT. Its protein product is CASTALRTFGKNSPLHF.

The V gene is TRBV19, the J gene TRBJ2-3; either TRBD1 or TRBD2 may fit D (5 bases each). This CDR3 has 14 amino acids. Germline V gene data show CDR1 as LNHDA and CDR2 as SQIVND (reference sequence). V was trimmed by 1 base and J by 4 bases, leaving 9 bases between them. The CDR3 DNA follows: TGTGCCAGTAGTATAGGTAGAGGGGCAGATACGCAGTATTTT. Its translation is CASSIGRGADTQYF.

In its sample, this clone was seen a few times. CDR3 sequence reads: CASSPHSGAFDGYF. The CDR3 DNA sequence: TGTGCCAGCAGCCCCCACAGCGGGGCTTTCGACGGGTACTTC. V gene TRBV7-8 combines with J gene TRBJ2-7; the match to TRBD2 covers 7 bases. Germline V gene sequence: CDR1 SGHVS, CDR2 FQNEAQ. V was pared by 5 bases and J by 12 bases, with 16 bases of the junction left unmatched. The CDR3 length is 14 residues. The full variable domain, in which reference TRBV7-8 and TRBJ2-7 provide the parts outside the CDR3, is GAGVSQSPRYKVAKRGQDVALRCDPISGHVSLFWYQQALGQGPEFLTYFQNEAQLDKSGLPSDRFFAERPEGSVSTLKIQRTQQEDSAVYLCASSPHSGAFDGYFGPGTRLTVT.

The genes are TRBV4-1 and TRBJ2-5, with 7 bases matching TRBD2. The CDR3 runs to 15 residues. Per germline, CDR1 MGHRA and CDR2 YSYEKL. Trimming took 4 bases from V and 0 from J; bases not matched to a gene: 5. The CDR3 sequence is CASSRSAGNQETQYF. CDR3 sequence (DNA): TGCGCCAGCAGCCGATCAGCGGGGAACCAAGAGACCCAGTACTTC.

This clone was seen just once. The J gene is TRBJ2-5, the V gene TRBV29-1; D uncertain. The V gene lost 5 bases and the J gene lost 5 bases, with 9 bases spanning the gap. Germline V gene lookup returns CDR1 SQVTM and CDR2 ANQGSEA. This CDR3 has 11 residues. In DNA, the CDR3 is TGCAGCGTTTTGGGGTATGAGACCCAGTACTTC. It codes for CSVLGYETQYF.

The J gene is TRBJ2-3, the V gene TRBV7-9; possible D gene TRBD1, 5 bases. Germline V gene sequence: CDR1 SEHNR, CDR2 FQNEAQ (reference sequence). The CDR3 length is 15 residues. Trimming shortened V by 2 bases and J by 6 bases, and 15 bases separated the two germline ends. The CDR3 loop is CASSLRAGSGDTQYF. The DNA for the CDR3 is TGTGCCAGCAGCTTAAGGGCAGGGTCCGGGGATACGCAGTATTTT.

This rearrangement joins TRBV6-1 to TRBJ2-1; a possible D gene is TRBD2 (5 bases). This CDR3 has 12 amino acids. Trimming stripped 8 bases from V and 15 bases from J, with 20 bases between. Germline V gives CDR1 MNHNS, CDR2 SASEGT. CDR3 amino acids: CASGGLSWFRFF. The CDR3 bases are TGTGCCAGCGGCGGACTTAGTTGGTTTCGGTTCTTC.

This clone appeared a few times. This chain joins TRBV5-8 and TRBJ1-5; D not resolved. Trimming stripped 4 bases from V and 5 bases from J, with 13 bases between. The germline gives CDR1 SGHTS, CDR2 YDEGEE. The CDR3 is made up of 14 amino acids. The CDR3 DNA is TGTGCCAGCAGCCCGGACCTCGGGGATCAGCCCCAGCATTTT. This codes for CASSPDLGDQPQHF.

V gene TRBV6-5 combines with J gene TRBJ1-1, with no clear D. Between the trimmed V and J ends, which lost 2 bases and 2 bases, there was a span of 6 bases. The CDR3 runs 13 residues. Germline V gene sequence: CDR1 MNHEY, CDR2 SVGAGI. CDR3 region: CASSYRANTEAFF. The CDR3, as DNA: TGTGCCAGCAGTTACAGGGCTAACACTGAAGCTTTCTTT.

This chain connects TRBV4-3 to TRBJ1-6; no definite D call. V lost 5 bases to trimming and J lost 1 base, with 3 bases between them. Germline loops: CDR1 LGHNA, CDR2 YSLEER. The CDR3 contains 13 residues. CDR3 sequence (DNA): TGCGCCAGCAGCAATTCCTATAATTCACCCCTCCACTTT. Translated: CASSNSYNSPLHF.

J is TRBJ1-1 and V is TRBV5-1; 10 nucleotides match TRBD1. J gave up 3 bases and V 5 bases, and 4 bases lay outside the gene matches. The germline gives CDR1 SGHRS, CDR2 YFSETQ. The CDR3 consists of 14 residues. The CDR3 DNA reads as TGCGCCAGCAGACCCGGGACAGGGGACACTGAAGCTTTCTTT. It codes for CASRPGTGDTEAFF.

This clone was recorded once. The chain recombines TRBV6-5 with TRBJ1-4; 7 nucleotides align to TRBD1. J was trimmed by 5 bases and V by 11 bases; bases with no gene match: 8. Germline V lookup: CDR1 MNHEY, CDR2 SVGAGI. The CDR3 totals 13 residues. CDR3 sequence (DNA): TGTGCCGGGCGACAGGGCTTGAATGAAAAACTGTTTTTT. Translation gives CAGRQGLNEKLFF.

The chain employs TRBV19 and TRBJ2-1; TRBD2 is a possible D gene (6 bases). Per the germline V gene, CDR1 is LNHDA and CDR2 is SQIVND (reference sequence). The CDR3 spans 14 residues. Trimming shortened V by 2 bases and J by 3 bases, and 8 bases separated the two germline ends. The CDR3 region has the DNA TGTGCCAGTAGTATAAAGCGGGTCTACAATGAGCAGTTCTTC. Amino acid sequence: CASSIKRVYNEQFF.

The chain uses TRBV30 and TRBJ1-4; D unclear. The CDR3 consists of 15 residues. V shed 0 bases and J shed 5 bases, with 13 bases lying between them. Germline CDR1 GTSNPN, CDR2 SVGIG (reference sequence). CDR3 protein: CAWSVGGPRNEKLFF. In nucleotides, the CDR3 is TGTGCCTGGAGTGTGGGCGGGCCCCGGAATGAAAAACTGTTTTTT.

This rearrangement joins TRBV5-1 to TRBJ2-3; no clear D. V dropped 0 bases and J dropped 1 base, with 9 bases sitting between them. In germline, CDR1 is SGHRS, CDR2 YFSETQ. This CDR3 is built from 15 residues. The CDR3 nucleotides are TGCGCCAGCAGCTTGGCAAACGTAGGCACAGATACGCAGTATTTT. Amino acid sequence: CASSLANVGTDTQYF.

This clone has a handful of counts. V and J are TRBV7-2 and TRBJ2-7; D not certain. This CDR3 comprises 14 residues. The V end lost 1 base, the J end lost 1 base, and 8 bases lay between the germline ends. Germline V gene data show CDR1 as SGHTA and CDR2 as FQGNSA. CDR3 amino acids: CASSLGPSSYEQYF. CDR3 nucleotides: TGTGCCAGCAGCTTAGGGCCGAGTTCCTACGAGCAGTACTTC.

This clone was counted a few times. The V call is TRBV5-6, the J call TRBJ1-6; 7 nucleotides match TRBD1. Germline V gene sequence: CDR1 SGHDT, CDR2 YYEEEE. The CDR3 is 14 amino acids. V lost 4 bases to trimming and J lost 9 bases; unmatched junction nucleotides: 7. In DNA form, the CDR3 reads TGTGCCAGCAGCAGGGACAGATCTTCTTCACCCCTCCACTTT. Its protein product is CASSRDRSSSPLHF.

This clone is termed medium-sized. This chain joins TRBV28 and TRBJ2-7; D ambiguous. This CDR3 has 12 residues. Germline assignment: CDR1 MDHEN and CDR2 SYDVKM. Trimming left V 3 bases short and J 6 bases short, with 9 bases between. This CDR3 is CASSFYQREQYF. Written as DNA, the CDR3 is TGTGCCAGCAGTTTCTACCAACGCGAGCAGTACTTC.

The chain carries TRBV6-5 and TRBJ1-5; tentative D call: TRBD1 (6 bases). V dropped 2 bases and J dropped 2 bases, with 10 bases sitting between them. The germline gives CDR1 MNHEY, CDR2 SVGAGI. This CDR3 spans 15 amino acids. The CDR3: CASSYVRGRNQPQHF. The CDR3 DNA sequence: TGTGCCAGCAGTTACGTCAGGGGTCGCAATCAGCCCCAGCATTTT.